One sample yielded the 26 T cell receptor beta chains listed below, sequenced in a study of blood T cells in healthy people across ages. The second PCR ran 7 to 11 cycles with a sample-barcoded 5' primer and J-beta primers. A single record per CDR3 protein comes from TCRdb applying MiXCR to the 5' RACE reads. The sample records around 970,000 distinct CDR3 sequences, just over 50% being singletons. The sequenced sample was blood. These receptors were collected from a woman in her sixties or seventies in good health.

This chain joins TRBV3-1 and TRBJ1-2; TRBD1 might be the D (5 bases). CDR1 and CDR2 (germline): LGHDT, YNNKEL (reference sequence). The CDR3 is 15 residues long. Trimming pared 4 bases from V and 2 bases from J, leaving 14 bases between. CDR3 sequence reads: CASSPSGQPNYGYTF. Written as DNA, the CDR3 is TGTGCCAGCAGCCCCTCGGGGCAACCAAACTATGGCTACACCTTC.

The V gene is TRBV27, the J gene TRBJ2-1; 8 nucleotides agree with TRBD2. The CDR3 totals 14 residues. From germline, CDR1 is MNHEY and CDR2 SMNVEV (reference sequence). J lost 3 bases, V lost 6 bases, and 4 bases had no gene match. CDR3 loop: CASRLREDYNEQFF. The CDR3 bases are TGTGCCAGCAGGTTGCGGGAGGACTACAATGAGCAGTTCTTC.

The V call is TRBV20-1, the J call TRBJ1-5; TRBD1 might be the D (5 bases). V lost 4 bases and J lost 1, with 14 bases in between. This CDR3 contains 15 residues. Germline assignment: CDR1 DFQATT and CDR2 SNEGSKA (reference sequence). The CDR3, as DNA: TGCAGTGCTAAAGGGTGGGGCTCCAGCAATCAGCCCCAGCATTTT. Its protein is CSAKGWGSSNQPQHF.

The V gene is TRBV12-3 or TRBV12-4, the J gene TRBJ1-4; 7 bases line up with TRBD1. This CDR3 spans 13 amino acids. Trimming removed 6 bases from V and 7 bases from J; junction bases left unmatched: 5. CDR3 sequence: CASSQNRGEKLFF. The CDR3 DNA is TGTGCCAGCAGCCAAAACAGGGGTGAAAAACTGTTTTTT.

This clonotype occurred a few times. J is TRBJ2-3 and V is TRBV7-2; D gene ambiguous. The CDR3 totals 13 residues. The germline CDR1 and CDR2 sequences are SGHTA and FQGNSA. Trimming pared 7 bases from V and 6 bases from J, leaving 14 bases between. Here the CDR3 reads CASTPLPLDTQYF. The CDR3 DNA reads as TGTGCCAGCACCCCCCTCCCCCTTGATACGCAGTATTTT.

The J gene is TRBJ1-2, the V gene TRBV2, with D maybe TRBD1 (6 bases). Between the trimmed V and J ends, which lost 4 bases and 4 bases, there was a span of 16 bases. Germline lookup yields CDR1 SNHLY and CDR2 FYNNEI. CDR3 length: 15 amino acids. The CDR3, as DNA: TGTGCCAGCAGTGTCCAACAGGACAGTCTCTATGGCTACACCTTC. This encodes CASSVQQDSLYGYTF.

V usage is TRBV27 and J usage is TRBJ2-7; 11 bases are a match to TRBD2. Germline loops: CDR1 MNHEY, CDR2 SMNVEV (reference sequence). The CDR3 has 16 residues. J was trimmed by 2 bases and V by 5 bases; bases with no gene match: 8. The CDR3, as DNA: TGTGCCAGCAGTGGGGGACTAGCGGAAATTGCCTACGAGCAGTACTTC. It codes for CASSGGLAEIAYEQYF.

The chain links TRBV15 to TRBJ2-7, with D maybe TRBD1 (6 bases). The J call may be incorrect, as the DNA end agrees better with TRBJ2-5. Looked up from germline, CDR1 is LNHNV and CDR2 is YYDKDF (reference sequence). The CDR3 spans 12 residues. The CDR3 is CATSRTGETQYF. The CDR3 DNA reads as TGTGCCACCAGCAGGACAGGAGAGACCCAGTACTTC.

This rearrangement joins TRBV20-1 to TRBJ2-1, with 7 bases lining up with TRBD2. This CDR3 has 15 amino acids. Germline loops: CDR1 DFQATT, CDR2 SNEGSKA (reference sequence). J lost 0 bases, V lost 3 bases, and 5 bases had no gene match. CDR3 DNA: TGCAGTGCTAGTGCTAGCGGAAGCTCCTACAATGAGCAGTTCTTC. It yields the protein CSASASGSSYNEQFF.

Turning to this clonotype: A read error may account for a junction end that differs from germline. The chain is built from TRBV5-1 and TRBJ2-7; no reliable D call. The CDR3 contains 14 residues. Germline-derived CDR1 and CDR2 are SGHRS and YFSETQ. CDR3 amino acids: CTSSNGPSSYEQYF. The CDR3 DNA reads as TGCACCAGCAGCAATGGACCTAGCTCCTACGAGCAGTACTTC.

In its sample, this clonotype was seen once. One junction end disagrees with the germline gene, perhaps due to a read error. The rearrangement uses TRBV2 and TRBJ2-7; no definite D call. CDR1 is SNHLY, CDR2 FYNNEI, per germline. This CDR3 is built from 14 residues. The CDR3 region has the DNA TGTGCCAGCAGAAACCCTAGGAGCTCCTACGGGCAGTACTTC. Its protein is CASRNPRSSYGQYF.

As for this clonotype: Relative to the germline gene, one junction end is altered; a read error may explain this. The chain combines TRBV2 with TRBJ1-1; maybe TRBD1 (6 bases). The CDR3 has 13 amino acids. CDR1 is SNHLY, CDR2 FYNNEI, per germline. The CDR3 loop reads CASSDNRAAEVFF. The CDR3 coding sequence is TGTGCCAGCAGTGACAACAGGGCCGCTGAAGTTTTCTTT.

The gene calls are TRBV27 and TRBJ2-3; TRBD2 is a possible D gene (5 bases). The CDR3 totals 15 residues. Germline CDR1 and CDR2: MNHEY and SMNVEV (reference sequence). Deletions cut 3 bases from V and 0 bases from J, with 10 bases between. The CDR3 here is CASSFILESTDTQYF. The CDR3 DNA reads TGTGCCAGCAGTTTTATACTAGAGAGCACAGATACGCAGTATTTT.

The chain links TRBV5-1 to TRBJ2-5; D remains unclear. Trimming pared 0 bases from V and 4 bases from J, leaving 10 bases between. Germline CDR1 reads SGHRS; CDR2 reads YFSETQ. This CDR3 contains 14 residues. The CDR3 DNA reads TGCGCCAGCAGCTTGGGAGCATTACTAGAGACCCAGTACTTC. It specifies CASSLGALLETQYF.

This clonotype was counted only a few times. The chain uses TRBV12-3 or TRBV12-4 and TRBJ2-1; the D is unclear. Trimming cost V 1 base and J 5 bases, with 12 bases left between them. The CDR3 sequence is 15 residues long. The CDR3: CASSLGRGYNNEQFF. The DNA for the CDR3 is TGTGCCAGCAGTTTAGGTCGAGGTTATAACAATGAGCAGTTCTTC.

This clonotype has just one count. This rearrangement joins TRBV6-2 or TRBV6-3 to TRBJ2-5, with 8 bases aligning to TRBD1. Germline V gene sequence: CDR1 MNHEY, CDR2 SVGEGT. V dropped 6 bases and J dropped 5; count of bases not matched to a gene: 8. The CDR3 spans 14 residues. CDR3 sequence: CASSPGGATETQYF. The CDR3 nucleotides are TGTGCCAGCAGCCCAGGGGGCGCGACGGAGACCCAGTACTTC.

The chain's CDR3 is CSAPESGVRYEQYF. As DNA, the CDR3 is TGCAGTGCTCCCGAGTCCGGGGTTCGGTACGAGCAGTACTTC. This chain connects TRBV20-1 to TRBJ2-4; D might be TRBD2 (5 bases). The end of the DNA is better explained by TRBJ2-7, so the J call may be wrong. The CDR3 runs to 14 residues. CDR1 is DFQATT, CDR2 SNEGSKA, per germline (reference sequence).

This chain links TRBV20-1 with TRBJ2-4; 14 bases are shared with TRBD2. Looked up from germline, CDR1 is DFQATT and CDR2 is SNEGSKA (reference sequence). The ends lost 5 bases at V and 6 bases at J; junction bases unmatched: 3. The CDR3 spans 14 residues. For the CDR3, the DNA is TGCAGTGCTGGGACTAGCGGGAGAACAAACATTCAGTACTTC. Residues: CSAGTSGRTNIQYF.

V gene TRBV4-2 combines with J gene TRBJ2-5; D is perhaps TRBD2 (5 bases). Germline V gene sequence: CDR1 LGHNA, CDR2 YNFKEQ. The CDR3 runs 14 residues. V was clipped by 0 bases and J by 3 bases, with 8 bases between them. The CDR3: CASSQEPGEETQYF. The CDR3 DNA is TGTGCCAGCAGCCAAGAACCCGGGGAAGAGACCCAGTACTTC.

The gene calls are TRBV12-3 or TRBV12-4 and TRBJ2-5, with D possibly being TRBD2 (6 bases). The CDR3 extends over 14 amino acids. Deletions cut 9 bases from V and 9 bases from J, with 23 bases between. For the CDR3, the DNA is TGTGCCAGTCGGGACTCTCAAAGCAGTCCGGCCCAGTACTTC. This translates into CASRDSQSSPAQYF.

The chain has TRBV20-1 and TRBJ2-1; 7 nucleotides align to TRBD2. V lost 3 bases to trimming and J lost 9 bases; unmatched junction nucleotides: 8. The CDR3 spans 13 residues. In germline, CDR1 is DFQATT, CDR2 SNEGSKA (reference sequence). For the CDR3, the DNA is TGCAGTGCTAGGGCGGGAGCAGTCGGTGAGCAGTTCTTC. Amino acids: CSARAGAVGEQFF.

The rearrangement links TRBV7-9 to TRBJ1-5, with D possibly being TRBD1 (6 bases). The CDR3 is 12 amino acids. V was trimmed by 11 bases and J by 10 bases, leaving 18 bases between them. Germline-derived CDR1 and CDR2 are SEHNR and FQNEAQ (reference sequence). Written as DNA, the CDR3 is TGTGCCGGCCAACAGGGAACCAGTCCCCAGCATTTT. Translating it yields CAGQQGTSPQHF.

The chain couples TRBV21-1 to TRBJ1-6; the table's D call of TRBD1 was not tested on the DNA. TRBV21-1 is a known pseudogene. The CDR3 runs to 16 residues. CDR3 DNA sequence: TGTGCCAGCAGCACCCCAAGACAGAATTATAATTCACCCCTCCACTTT. Residues: CASSTPRQNYNSPLHF.

This sequence joins TRBV15 and TRBJ2-3; tentative D call: TRBD2 (5 bases). The germline V gene encodes CDR1 LNHNV and CDR2 YYDKDF (reference sequence). V gave up 5 bases and J gave up 3 bases, with 9 bases separating them. This CDR3 region has 13 residues. CDR3 loop: CATSQRVTDTQYF. For the CDR3, the DNA is TGTGCCACCAGCCAGAGGGTTACAGATACGCAGTATTTT.

This chain uses TRBV28 with TRBJ2-3; 11 bases map to TRBD2. The ends lost 5 bases at V and 4 bases at J; junction bases unmatched: 8. The CDR3 consists of 16 residues. Per germline, CDR1 MDHEN and CDR2 SYDVKM. As DNA, the CDR3 is TGTGCCAGCAGTCCACAACTAGCGGGAGTATCAGATACGCAGTATTTT. It translates to CASSPQLAGVSDTQYF.

The CDR3 nucleotides read TGCAGCGTCACCTCTTACAATGAGCAGTTCTTC. Amino acids: CSVTSYNEQFF. V and J are TRBV29-1 and TRBJ2-1; D is ambiguous. Trimming left V 6 bases short and J 4 bases short, with 7 bases between. Per the germline V gene, CDR1 is SQVTM and CDR2 is ANQGSEA. The CDR3 runs to 11 residues.